The next 27 T cell receptor beta chains were all read from a single sample in a study of metastatic and nonmetastatic thyroid tumors. Nobody among the patients had been given any treatment before thyroid surgery. TCRdb re-called the PCR reads via MiXCR. The data hold 35,000 to 40,000 clones, with roughly 17% observed a single time. What was sequenced was tumor tissue. These receptors came from a female donor with papillary thyroid cancer or a benign thyroid nodule (not recorded which). Some clones in this sample may be carry-over from other donors' samples.

This clone was found many times. J is TRBJ1-6 and V is TRBV5-6; D is undetermined. The CDR3 has 14 residues. The ends were cut back, 4 bases at V and 7 bases at J, with 12 bases in the middle. Germline loops: CDR1 SGHDT, CDR2 YYEEEE. This CDR3 reads CASSHRVGNSPLHF. CDR3 in DNA: TGTGCCAGCAGCCACCGGGTGGGGAATTCACCCCTCCACTTT.

This clone was seen many times. Other DNA sequences in this specimen translate into the identical CDR3. The rearrangement joins TRBV4-1 to TRBJ2-1; TRBD2 matches at 9 bases. V dropped 6 bases and J dropped 7; count of bases not matched to a gene: 7. The CDR3 extends over 14 amino acids. Germline CDR1 reads MGHRA; CDR2 reads YSYEKL. CDR3 sequence (DNA): TGCGCCAGCAGGGGGGGCAGCGGGAGGAATGAGCAGTTCTTC. Translating gives CASRGGSGRNEQFF.

There are many counts of this clone. Distinct nucleotide sequences in the sample also encode this CDR3. This chain connects TRBV20-1 to TRBJ2-7; D tentatively reads TRBD1 or TRBD2 (5 bases each). The V end was cut by 6 bases, the J end by 3 bases, with 15 bases between. CDR1 and CDR2 from the germline V gene are DFQATT and SNEGSKA (reference sequence). The CDR3 extends over 13 amino acids. The CDR3 sequence: CSAGQAGHYEQYF. CDR3 coding DNA: TGCAGTGCGGGGCAGGCGGGCCACTACGAGCAGTACTTC.

This clone was seen many times. CDR3 amino acids: CASSYGWGGGEQFF. CDR3 DNA: TGTGCCAGCAGTTATGGTTGGGGGGGGGGTGAGCAGTTCTTC. V gene TRBV6-2 or TRBV6-3 combines with J gene TRBJ2-1; the match to TRBD2 covers 7 bases. The V gene's germline CDR1 is MNHEY and CDR2 SVGEGT. The trim removed 3 bases at V and 9 bases at J, leaving 8 bases unmatched. The CDR3 has 14 amino acids.

Ten or more counts support this clone. The CDR3: CASSDRDSGFNEQFF. In nucleotides, the CDR3 is TGTGCCAGCAGCGACCGGGACAGCGGTTTCAATGAGCAGTTCTTC. The V gene is TRBV9, the J gene TRBJ2-1; TRBD1 matches 7 bases. CDR1 and CDR2 from the germline V gene are SGDLS and YYNGEE. This CDR3 has 15 residues. J lost 6 bases, V lost 3 bases, and 9 bases had no gene match. Full variable domain (outside the CDR3, taken from reference TRBV9 and TRBJ2-1): DSGVTQTPKHLITATGQRVTLRCSPRSGDLSVYWYQQSLDQGLQFLIQYYNGEERAKGNILERFSAQQFPDLHSELNLSSLELGDSALYFCASSDRDSGFNEQFFGPGTRLTVL.

This clone was observed many times. The chain joins TRBV4-1 to TRBJ1-4; no definite D call. The CDR3 loop spans 13 amino acids. Per the germline V gene, CDR1 is MGHRA and CDR2 is YSYEKL. Trimming cost V 8 bases and J 4 bases, with 11 bases left between them. The CDR3 DNA reads TGCGCCAGCCATGGACGAAATAATGAAAAACTGTTTTTT. It yields the protein CASHGRNNEKLFF.

Notes on this clone: At one boundary the junction diverges from the germline segment, which might be a read error. The CDR3: CAISLSRAENVQYF. The CDR3 DNA reads TGCGCCATCAGCTTGTCCAGGGCCGAAAACGTTCAGTACTTC. The chain carries TRBV5-1 and TRBJ2-7; the D gene is possibly TRBD1 (5 bases). The CDR3 spans 14 residues. CDR1 and CDR2 from the germline V gene are SGHRS and YFSETQ.

This clone was picked up many times. The chain recombines TRBV2 with TRBJ2-5; 8 positions match TRBD1. CDR3 length equals 13 residues. With 6 bases clipped from V and 5 bases from J, the junction kept 5 bases outside the gene matches. Germline V gene sequence: CDR1 SNHLY, CDR2 FYNNEI. The CDR3, as DNA: TGTGCCAGCAGGGCCAGGGGGCGGGAGACCCAGTACTTC. This gives the protein CASRARGRETQYF.

This clone was recorded many times. J is TRBJ1-3 and V is TRBV7-9, with TRBD1 matching 7 bases. The CDR3 has 14 residues. Trimming at V came to 5 bases and at J to 4 bases, leaving 5 bases not matched to a gene. CDR1 and CDR2 (germline): SEHNR, FQNEAQ (reference sequence). CDR3: CASSPKDRGNTIYF. The CDR3 DNA is TGTGCCAGCAGCCCAAAGGACAGGGGAAACACCATATATTTT.

This clone was seen a handful of times. This may be a read error, as it is one base from a much larger clone. V gene TRBV6-2 or TRBV6-3 combines with J gene TRBJ2-3, with 10 bases lining up with TRBD2. The CDR3 extends over 15 amino acids. Trimming cost V 6 bases and J 5 bases; bases outside gene matches: 8. Germline-derived CDR1 and CDR2 are MNHEY and SVGEGT. The CDR3 loop is CASSYSGRYGDTQYF. CDR3 coding DNA: TGTGCCAGCAGCTATAGCGGGAGGTATGGAGATACGCAGTATTTT.

At least ten counts were recorded for this clone. One junction end disagrees with the germline gene, perhaps due to a read error. The CDR3 sequence is CASSGQGEGNTTYF. CDR3 DNA: TGTGCCAGCAGCGGGCAGGGGGAAGGAAACACCACATATTTT. V is TRBV12-3 or TRBV12-4 and J is TRBJ1-3, with 7 nucleotides matching TRBD1. This CDR3 is 14 amino acids long.

This clone was recorded many times. The V call is TRBV19, the J call TRBJ2-7, with 9 bases lining up with TRBD1. Germline V gives CDR1 LNHDA, CDR2 SQIVND (reference sequence). V gave up 5 bases and J gave up 6 bases; unmatched junction bases: 14. The CDR3 length is 16 residues. The CDR3 sequence: CASSLIDGTGPAEQYF. In DNA form, the CDR3 reads TGTGCCAGTAGTCTAATAGATGGGACAGGGCCCGCCGAGCAGTACTTC.

This clone was recorded a few times. At one boundary the junction diverges from the germline segment, which might be a read error. The chain uses TRBV7-2 and TRBJ2-1; 9 positions match TRBD2. The CDR3 covers 17 residues. The V gene's germline CDR1 is SGHTA and CDR2 FQGNSA. This CDR3 is CASSLAPSGTSYNEQFF. The CDR3 bases are TGTGCCAGCAGCTTAGCGCCTAGCGGGACCTCCTACAATGAGCAGTTCTTT.

This clone showed up many times. The J gene is TRBJ2-1, the V gene TRBV3-1; 10 nucleotides agree with TRBD2. Per germline, CDR1 LGHDT and CDR2 YNNKEL (reference sequence). The CDR3 totals 16 residues. The V segment lost 4 bases and the J segment 4 bases; nucleotides outside the gene matches: 7. The CDR3 protein is CASSPLLSGRYNEQFF. CDR3 bases: TGTGCCAGCAGCCCCTTACTTAGCGGGAGGTACAATGAGCAGTTCTTC.

As to this clone: This may be a read error: a much more frequent sequence differs by one nucleotide. This sample also contains other DNA sequences that code for the same CDR3. The chain employs TRBV5-4 and TRBJ2-7; 7 nucleotides agree with TRBD1. V lost 5 bases and J lost 4; bases outside the gene matches: 12. The CDR3 has 15 residues. Germline V CDR1 and CDR2: SGHNT, YYREEE (reference sequence). CDR3 amino acids: CASSRRDSRKYEQYF. CDR3 DNA: TGTGCCAGCAGTCGACGGGACAGTCGAAAGTACGAGCAGTACTTC.

This clone was recorded at least ten times. The chain links TRBV6-4 to TRBJ2-2; weak D call: TRBD1 (6 bases). Germline V lookup: CDR1 MRHNA, CDR2 SNTAGT. The CDR3 loop spans 20 amino acids. The V end lost 7 bases, the J end lost 5 bases, and 32 bases lay between the germline ends. CDR3 residues: CASTKHTTDTRTEVTGELFF. The CDR3 region has the DNA TGTGCCAGCACGAAACACACCACGGACACACGGACAGAAGTAACCGGGGAGCTGTTTTTT.

This clone was seen more than once but under ten times. A much larger clone is a single base away; this may be a read error. The chain links TRBV11-1 to TRBJ2-1, with 11 positions matching TRBD2. The germline gives CDR1 SGHAT, CDR2 FQDESV (reference sequence). CDR3 size: 16 residues. With V trimmed by 1 base and J by 8 bases, 7 bases remained unmatched. CDR3 coding DNA: TGTGCCAGCAGCTTAGGGAGGACTAGCGGGTTCGATGAGCAGTTCTTC. Its translation: CASSLGRTSGFDEQFF.

This clone has just a few counts. Sequence at one end of the junction differs from germline and may be a read error. In DNA form, the CDR3 reads TGTGCCAGTATGGGACAGGCCACAAACAATCAGCTCCAGCATTTT. Its translation is CASMGQATNNQLQHF. The rearrangement links TRBV19 to TRBJ1-5, with TRBD1 matching 8 bases. Germline assignment: CDR1 LNHDA and CDR2 SQIVND (reference sequence). This CDR3 is 15 amino acids long. Complete variable domain (other parts from reference TRBV19 and TRBJ1-5): DGGITQSPKYLFRKEGQNVTLSCEQNLNHDAMYWYRQDPGQGLRLIYYSQIVNDFQKGDIAEGYSVSREKKESFPLTVTSAQKNPTAFYLCASMGQATNNQLQHFGDGTRLSIL.

Note on this clone: This sequence may be a read error, since a much larger clone differs from it by one base. The V call is TRBV6-5, the J call TRBJ1-5; D is possibly TRBD1 (5 bases). V gave up 4 bases and J gave up 9 bases, with 13 bases separating them. The CDR3 is 13 amino acids. Germline-derived CDR1 and CDR2 are MNHEY and SVGAGI. CDR3 in DNA: TGTGCCAGCAGTTTTTTGGGGGGTTGGCCCCAGCATTTT. It encodes CASSFLGGWPQHF.

Many counts were recorded for this clone. The chain links TRBV12-3 or TRBV12-4 to TRBJ1-2, with D possibly being TRBD1 (6 bases). The CDR3 consists of 16 residues. The V gene lost 5 bases and the J gene lost 4 bases, with 20 bases spanning the gap. This CDR3 reads CASSPGFGQGTYGYTF. DNA of the CDR3: TGTGCCAGCAGTCCCGGTTTTGGGCAGGGGACCTATGGCTACACCTTC.

This clone was found many times. The chain uses TRBV6-2 or TRBV6-3 and TRBJ2-1; 7 bases align to TRBD2. Germline V gene lookup returns CDR1 MNHEY and CDR2 SVGEGT. This CDR3 comprises 15 residues. J lost 2 bases, V lost 7 bases, and 8 bases had no gene match. CDR3 amino acids: CASKYAGVTYNEQFF. The CDR3, as DNA: TGTGCCAGCAAATACGCGGGAGTGACCTACAATGAGCAGTTCTTC.

The chain recombines TRBV30 with TRBJ1-1, with D possibly TRBD1 on 5 matching bases. The V gene lost 1 base and the J gene lost 1 base, with 7 bases spanning the gap. This CDR3 contains 13 residues. Looked up from germline, CDR1 is GTSNPN and CDR2 is SVGIG (reference sequence). The CDR3 reads CAWSAGQNTEAFF. The CDR3 DNA sequence: TGTGCCTGGAGTGCGGGGCAGAACACTGAAGCTTTCTTT.

This clone was observed many times. Different DNA sequences within this sample yield the same CDR3. This chain uses TRBV5-5 with TRBJ2-3; D is undetermined. The CDR3 contains 15 residues. Germline lookup yields CDR1 SGHKS and CDR2 YYEKEE (reference sequence). V was pared by 0 bases and J by 2 bases, with 10 bases between. The CDR3 is CASSLAVRFTDTQYF. CDR3 bases: TGTGCCAGCAGCTTGGCCGTGAGGTTCACAGATACGCAGTATTTT. The full variable domain, rest sourced from reference TRBV5-5 and TRBJ2-3, is DAGVTQSPTHLIKTRGQQVTLRCSPISGHKSVSWYQQVLGQGPQFIFQYYEKEERGRGNFPDRFSARQFPNYSSELNVNALLLGDSALYLCASSLAVRFTDTQYFGPGTRLTVL.

This clone came up a few times. A much larger clonotype is one base distant, so this may be a read error. V is TRBV9 and J is TRBJ1-6; D not certain. The CDR3 is 15 residues long. Trimming took 5 bases from V and 7 from J, leaving 16 bases between them. Looked up from germline, CDR1 is SGDLS and CDR2 is YYNGEE. DNA for the CDR3: TGTGCCAGCAGTGAGCAGTGGGTGATGAATTCACCCCTCCACTTT. Encoded protein: CASSEQWVMNSPLHF.

This clone appeared many times. CDR3 sequence: CASSTVPGLAGSGNEQFF. The CDR3 DNA follows: TGTGCCAGCAGCACCGTTCCGGGACTAGCGGGATCTGGCAATGAGCAGTTCTTC. This chain links TRBV11-3 with TRBJ2-1, with 13 bases lining up with TRBD2. The CDR3 has 18 amino acids. Germline trimming cut 5 bases from V and 6 bases from J; bases unmatched to any gene: 13. The germline CDR1 and CDR2 sequences are SGHNT and YENEEA.

This clone occurred many times. The chain couples TRBV5-1 to TRBJ2-7, with D perhaps matching TRBD1 (6 bases). V was pared by 7 bases and J by 3 bases, with 14 bases between. This CDR3 has 13 residues. CDR1 is SGHRS, CDR2 YFSETQ, per germline. The CDR3 DNA reads as TGCGCCAGCCAGCGCCAGGACAGCTACGAGCAGTACTTC. Translation: CASQRQDSYEQYF.

This clone was seen ten or more times. This chain links TRBV19 with TRBJ2-1, with 15 bases that match TRBD2. The germline V gene has CDR1 LNHDA and CDR2 SQIVND (reference sequence). The CDR3 is 17 residues long. The J segment lost 7 bases and the V segment lost 1 base, leaving 5 bases of the junction unmatched. CDR3 region: CASSIAPGTSGRNEQFF. Written as DNA, the CDR3 is TGTGCCAGTAGTATAGCCCCCGGGACTAGCGGGAGGAATGAGCAGTTCTTC.